This T cell receptor beta chain was found in a study of blood T cell repertoires in COVID-19. Study background: The analysed material was cDNA or gDNA that came from T cells, B-cell-depleted T cells, or PBMCs.

As originally analysed: By means of reference gene primer amplification, nucleated cell counts were estimated. Assay: immunoSEQ multiplex PCR; the TCRdb copy retains only in-frame clones and omits some. The V and J calls and clone size were taken over from that table, and D and trimming were inferred from the DNA. The sample lists 40,000 or so clones; almost 85% were seen once. This CDR3 contains 16 residues. V usage is TRBV21-1 and J usage is TRBJ2-1; the table names TRBD2, a call not compared with the DNA. TRBV21-1 is described as a pseudogene. Sequenced input: peripheral blood. The receptor's source is a human donor in a cohort sampled during active COVID-19. The CDR3 bases are TGTGCCAGCAGCAAAGGTCACGAGGGATCGCGGGCAGCCCGGTTCTTC. Translated: CASSKGHEGSRAARFF.